Below are 20 T cell receptor beta chains sequenced from a single sample in a study of cytomegalovirus exposure and HLA in healthy donors. PCR amplification relied on 60 Vbeta primers (plus 13 Jbeta primers). The table came from immunoSEQ multiplex PCR; TCRdb's copy has only in-frame clones and leaves some out. The data show about 160,000 clones, about three fifths seen once. The material sequenced was PBMCs. Receptors were obtained from a woman aged 60-75 years in good health and CMV-seropositive.

The rearrangement uses TRBV19 and TRBJ2-5, with 8 nucleotides matching TRBD2. The trim removed 5 bases at V and 5 bases at J, leaving 10 bases unmatched. This CDR3 spans 15 amino acids. Germline-derived CDR1 and CDR2 are LNHDA and SQIVND (reference sequence). CDR3 nucleotide sequence: TGTGCCAGTAGTCCATCAGCGGGAGTCGGGGAGACCCAGTACTTC. It specifies CASSPSAGVGETQYF. Combining the CDR3 with reference TRBV19 and TRBJ2-5 gives the whole variable domain DGGITQSPKYLFRKEGQNVTLSCEQNLNHDAMYWYRQDPGQGLRLIYYSQIVNDFQKGDIAEGYSVSREKKESFPLTVTSAQKNPTAFYLCASSPSAGVGETQYFGPGTRLLVL.

J is TRBJ2-5 and V is TRBV2; D ambiguous. Germline V CDR1 and CDR2: SNHLY, FYNNEI. CDR3 length: 16 amino acids. V lost 0 bases to trimming and J lost 4 bases, with 15 bases between them. CDR3 amino acids: CASSEARTVGGETQYF. DNA of the CDR3: TGTGCCAGCAGTGAAGCCAGAACAGTAGGTGGAGAGACCCAGTACTTC.

The rearrangement joins TRBV9 to TRBJ2-5; D is possibly TRBD1 (5 bases). V was clipped by 3 bases and J by 12 bases, with 15 bases between them. The CDR3 is made up of 12 amino acids. The germline CDR1 and CDR2 sequences are SGDLS and YYNGEE. The CDR3 is CASSETTGPKYF. CDR3 DNA sequence: TGTGCCAGCAGCGAAACAACAGGACCCAAGTACTTC.

A few counts support this clone. The rearrangement links TRBV6-6 to TRBJ2-1; 12 bases match TRBD2. The CDR3 runs to 16 residues. CDR1 and CDR2 from the germline V gene are MNHNY and SVGAGI (reference sequence). V shed 2 bases and J 7 bases; nucleotides not matched to a gene: 6. The CDR3 coding sequence is TGTGCCAGCAGTTACCCGACTAGCGGGAGTCGGAATGAGCAGTTCTTC. The encoded protein is CASSYPTSGSRNEQFF.

The rearrangement links TRBV6-5 to TRBJ2-6, with 7 bases that match TRBD1. The CDR3 contains 15 residues. Germline V CDR1 and CDR2: MNHEY, SVGAGI. V gave up 10 bases and J gave up 4 bases; unmatched junction bases: 10. Written as DNA, the CDR3 is TGTGCCACCACCACAGGGGTCGGAGGGGCCAACGTCCTGACTTTC. Its translation is CATTTGVGGANVLTF.

The chain is built from TRBV18 and TRBJ2-2, with D perhaps matching TRBD2 (5 bases). Germline lookup yields CDR1 KGHSH and CDR2 LQKENI. V lost 1 base, J lost 4 bases, and 10 bases lay in between. The CDR3 totals 15 residues. The CDR3 protein is CASSPHVAGTGELFF. CDR3 nucleotide sequence: TGTGCCAGCTCACCACACGTCGCGGGCACCGGGGAGCTGTTTTTT.

The rearrangement links TRBV7-8 to TRBJ2-7; 9 nucleotides match TRBD2. The CDR3 length is 15 residues. The germline CDR1 and CDR2 sequences are SGHVS and FQNEAQ. V lost 0 bases and J lost 2; bases outside the gene matches: 2. CDR3 in amino acids: CASSLAAGGAYEQYF. The CDR3 DNA follows: TGTGCCAGCAGCTTAGCGGCGGGGGGGGCCTACGAGCAGTACTTC.

The rearrangement links TRBV6-6 to TRBJ1-3, with TRBD1 as a possible D gene (5 bases). Trimming took 4 bases from V and 3 from J, leaving 10 bases between them. Per germline, CDR1 MNHNY and CDR2 SVGAGI (reference sequence). This CDR3 region has 14 residues. The DNA of the CDR3 is TGTGCCAGCAGTTCGGGGGGAAGTGGAAACACCATATATTTT. Protein: CASSSGGSGNTIYF.

The chain joins TRBV7-9 to TRBJ1-5; D is perhaps TRBD1 (5 bases). Per the germline V gene, CDR1 is SEHNR and CDR2 is FQNEAQ (reference sequence). Between the trimmed V and J ends, which lost 6 bases and 6 bases, there was a span of 30 bases. This CDR3 is built from 19 residues. The CDR3 nucleotides are TGTGCCAGCAGTACATTGGGCAGGGCGAAGGAGCAATTTCTTCAGCCCCAGCATTTT. It is translated as CASSTLGRAKEQFLQPQHF.

The chain recombines TRBV14 with TRBJ2-3, with 11 bases fitting TRBD2. This CDR3 comprises 15 residues. CDR1 and CDR2 (germline): SGHDN, FVKESK. After removal of 4 bases from V and 6 bases from J, the junction contained 6 bases not matched to a gene. The CDR3 spells CASSPLTSGKDTQYF. The CDR3 DNA follows: TGTGCCAGCAGCCCTCTGACTAGCGGGAAGGATACGCAGTATTTT.

The chain is built from TRBV7-3 and TRBJ1-2; the match to TRBD1 covers 9 bases. CDR3 length: 15 amino acids. The germline CDR1 and CDR2 sequences are SGHTA and FQGTGA. V lost 0 bases and J lost 4; bases outside the gene matches: 3. The CDR3 is CASSLTGDRVYGYTF. The CDR3 region has the DNA TGTGCCAGCAGCTTAACCGGGGACAGGGTCTATGGCTACACCTTC.

V usage is TRBV2 and J usage is TRBJ1-1; no clear D gene. Germline V gene lookup returns CDR1 SNHLY and CDR2 FYNNEI. The CDR3 loop spans 13 amino acids. V was trimmed by 6 bases and J by 5 bases, leaving 13 bases between them. This chain's CDR3 is CASSDQSRTEAFF. The DNA for the CDR3 is TGTGCCAGCAGCGACCAATCGAGGACTGAAGCTTTCTTT.

The V call is TRBV9, the J call TRBJ2-6, with no clear D. Trimming took 4 bases from V and 0 from J, leaving 8 bases between them. The CDR3 loop spans 15 amino acids. Germline CDR1 and CDR2: SGDLS and YYNGEE. The CDR3 loop reads CASSRGPSGANVLTF. In DNA, the CDR3 is TGTGCCAGCAGCCGAGGTCCCTCTGGGGCCAACGTCCTGACTTTC.

This chain joins TRBV18 and TRBJ2-7; a possible D gene is TRBD1 (6 bases). The germline gives CDR1 KGHSH, CDR2 LQKENI. CDR3 length: 14 amino acids. The germline V and J ends were trimmed by 2 bases and 6 bases, with 14 bases remaining between them. The CDR3 region is CASSPSPQGSEQYF. For the CDR3, the DNA is TGTGCCAGCTCACCATCACCCCAGGGGTCCGAGCAGTACTTC.

V and J are TRBV5-4 and TRBJ2-7; 13 bases align to TRBD2. CDR1 and CDR2 from the germline V gene are SGHNT and YYREEE (reference sequence). This CDR3 spans 17 amino acids. The trim removed 4 bases at V and 3 bases at J, leaving 10 bases unmatched. CDR3 sequence: CASSGRLAGGNYYEQYF. CDR3 in DNA: TGTGCCAGCAGCGGTCGACTAGCGGGAGGCAATTACTACGAGCAGTACTTC.

V gene TRBV27 combines with J gene TRBJ2-2, with 11 bases aligning to TRBD2. Germline assignment: CDR1 MNHEY and CDR2 SMNVEV (reference sequence). V gave up 4 bases and J gave up 1 base; unmatched junction bases: 5. The CDR3 covers 17 residues. The CDR3 region has the DNA TGTGCCAGCAGTTCCCTGACTAGCGGGAAGAACACCGGGGAGCTGTTTTTT. This sequence encodes CASSSLTSGKNTGELFF.

DNA of the CDR3: TGCGCCAGCAGCCGGGGGACAGGGGGCTATGGCTACACCTTC. The encoded protein is CASSRGTGGYGYTF. The genes are TRBV5-1 and TRBJ1-2, with 11 bases aligning to TRBD1. V lost 4 bases to trimming and J lost 4 bases; unmatched junction nucleotides: 3. The CDR3 consists of 14 residues. Germline V gene sequence: CDR1 SGHRS, CDR2 YFSETQ.

The chain carries TRBV7-3 and TRBJ2-5; a weak D match, TRBD2 (5 bases). V lost 6 bases and J 2 bases, leaving 16 bases between the germline ends. The CDR3 contains 15 residues. CDR1 and CDR2 from the germline V gene are SGHTA and FQGTGA. The CDR3: CASSLYGSGQETQYF. In DNA, the CDR3 is TGTGCCAGCAGTCTTTATGGGAGCGGACAAGAGACCCAGTACTTC.

This clone was counted once. This chain joins TRBV9 and TRBJ1-4; 9 bases fit TRBD1. Germline trimming cut 4 bases from V and 8 bases from J; bases unmatched to any gene: 6. CDR1 and CDR2 from the germline V gene are SGDLS and YYNGEE. CDR3 length equals 14 residues. CDR3 residues: CASSLGQGDEKLFF. CDR3 nucleotides: TGTGCCAGCAGCTTGGGACAGGGTGACGAAAAACTGTTTTTT.

CDR3: CASSPGLAGLGDYEQYF. Written as DNA, the CDR3 is TGTGCCAGCAGCCCAGGGCTAGCGGGCCTGGGGGACTACGAGCAGTACTTC. J is TRBJ2-7 and V is TRBV9; TRBD2 matches 8 bases. The V and J ends lost 4 bases and 3 bases, in that order; junction bases with no gene match: 15. In germline, CDR1 is SGDLS, CDR2 YYNGEE. The CDR3 totals 17 residues.